This T cell receptor (beta chain) was recovered during a study of CD8 T cells in Susac syndrome. Study-level points and caveats: Regarding the TCR sequencing and HLA analysis, the study admitted that a relatively small number of individuals were involved.

Blood CD8+ and CD4+ T cells underwent high-throughput TCR beta sequencing. The multiple sclerosis control group comprised treatment-naive patients with stable or active relapsing-remitting disease. While CD8+ and CD4+ T cells were isolated negatively, TEMRA cells were enriched by FACS. The authors reverse transcribed roughly 0.5 to 1 ug RNA with random hexamers. MiXCR, run by TCRdb on the immunoSEQ multiplex PCR reads, gives a single entry per CDR3 protein. This table has about 71,000 distinct CDR3 sequences, roughly 95% appearing once. About this clonotype itself: Antigen: not known.

This receptor was identified in a human donor with multiple sclerosis. The sample taken for sequencing was CD4+ T cells from PBMCs.

CDR3 protein: CASTIRGQHSNQPQHF. The CDR3 bases are TGTGCCAGCACCATCCGCGGACAGCATAGCAATCAGCCCCAGCATTTT. The chain links TRBV6-8 to TRBJ1-5, with D perhaps matching TRBD1 (6 bases). This CDR3 region has 16 residues. V was cut by 7 bases and J by 0 bases, with 16 bases left in between. Per the germline V gene, CDR1 is MNHGY and CDR2 is SAAAGT.